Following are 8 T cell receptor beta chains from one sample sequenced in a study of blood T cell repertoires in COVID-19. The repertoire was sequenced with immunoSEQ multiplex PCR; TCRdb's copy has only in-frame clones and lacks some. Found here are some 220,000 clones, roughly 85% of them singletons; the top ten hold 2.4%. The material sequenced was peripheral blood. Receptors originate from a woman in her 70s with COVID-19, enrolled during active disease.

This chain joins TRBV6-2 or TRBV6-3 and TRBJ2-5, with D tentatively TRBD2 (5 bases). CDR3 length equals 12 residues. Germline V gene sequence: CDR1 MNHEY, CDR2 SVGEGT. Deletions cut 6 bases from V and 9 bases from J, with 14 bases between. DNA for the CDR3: TGTGCCAGCAGCCGAGCGGCAATGGCCCAGTACTTC. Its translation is CASSRAAMAQYF.

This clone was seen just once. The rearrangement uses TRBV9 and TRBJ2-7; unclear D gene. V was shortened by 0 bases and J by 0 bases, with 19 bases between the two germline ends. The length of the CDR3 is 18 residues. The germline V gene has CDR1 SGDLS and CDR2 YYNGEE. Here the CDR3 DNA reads TGTGCCAGCAGCGTAGGCCCTGGCCGGCTAGGCTACTCCTACGAGCAGTACTTC. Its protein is CASSVGPGRLGYSYEQYF.

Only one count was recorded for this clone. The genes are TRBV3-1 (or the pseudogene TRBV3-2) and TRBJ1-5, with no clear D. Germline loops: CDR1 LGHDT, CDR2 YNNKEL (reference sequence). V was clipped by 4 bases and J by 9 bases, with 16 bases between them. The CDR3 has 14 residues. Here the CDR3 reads CASSPLFNEGPQHF. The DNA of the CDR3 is TGTGCCAGCAGCCCCCTATTTAACGAGGGGCCCCAGCATTTT.

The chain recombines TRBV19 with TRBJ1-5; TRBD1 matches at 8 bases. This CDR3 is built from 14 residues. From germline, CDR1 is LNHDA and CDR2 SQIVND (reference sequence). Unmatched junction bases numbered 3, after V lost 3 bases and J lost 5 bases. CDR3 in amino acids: CASSIYRGDQPQHF. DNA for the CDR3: TGTGCCAGTAGTATCTACAGGGGGGATCAGCCCCAGCATTTT.

The DNA of the CDR3 is TGTGCCAGCAGCGAGACACTGACTGAAGCTTTCTTT. Protein product: CASSETLTEAFF. The V and J genes are TRBV7-2 and TRBJ1-1; D ambiguous. Germline V gives CDR1 SGHTA, CDR2 FQGNSA. V lost 5 bases and J 5 bases, leaving 9 bases between the germline ends. The CDR3 loop spans 12 amino acids. Looking up the rest from reference TRBV7-2 and TRBJ1-1 gives the full variable domain: GAGVSQSPSNKVTEKGKDVELRCDPISGHTALYWYRQSLGQGLEFLIYFQGNSAPDKSGLPSDRFSAERTGGSVSTLTIQRTQQEDSAVYLCASSETLTEAFFGQGTRLTVV.

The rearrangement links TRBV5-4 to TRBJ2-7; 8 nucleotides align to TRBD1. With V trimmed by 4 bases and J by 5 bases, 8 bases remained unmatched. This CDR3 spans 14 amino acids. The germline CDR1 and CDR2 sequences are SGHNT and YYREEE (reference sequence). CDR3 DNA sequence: TGTGCCAGCAGCCCTCCAGGGGGCCTTGACGAGCAGTACTTC. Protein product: CASSPPGGLDEQYF.

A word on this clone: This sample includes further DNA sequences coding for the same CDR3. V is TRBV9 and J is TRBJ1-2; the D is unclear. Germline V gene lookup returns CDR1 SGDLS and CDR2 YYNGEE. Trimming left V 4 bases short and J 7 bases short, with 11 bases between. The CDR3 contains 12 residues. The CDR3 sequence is CASSPPRGGYTF. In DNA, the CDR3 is TGTGCCAGCAGCCCCCCTCGAGGTGGCTACACCTTC. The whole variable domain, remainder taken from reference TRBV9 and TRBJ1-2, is DSGVTQTPKHLITATGQRVTLRCSPRSGDLSVYWYQQSLDQGLQFLIQYYNGEERAKGNILERFSAQQFPDLHSELNLSSLELGDSALYFCASSPPRGGYTFGSGTRLTVV.

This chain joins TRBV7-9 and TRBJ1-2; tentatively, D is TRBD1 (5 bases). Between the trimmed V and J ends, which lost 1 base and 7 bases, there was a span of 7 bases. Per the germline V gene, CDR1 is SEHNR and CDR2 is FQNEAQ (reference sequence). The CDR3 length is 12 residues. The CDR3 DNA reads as TGTGCCAGCAGCTTAGGGCAGGGTGGCTACACCTTC. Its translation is CASSLGQGGYTF.